This TCR beta chain derives from a study of radiotherapy plus CTLA-4 blockade in lung cancer. Points from the study as a whole: Tumor-origin TCR clones grew in blood after radiotherapy plus ipilimumab.

The CDR3 has 14 amino acids. V was clipped by 0 bases and J by 7 bases; unmatched bases: 4. CDR1 is SGHDT and CDR2 is YYEEEE in the germline V gene. Sequencing was performed with immunoSEQ multiplex PCR; in TCRdb, only in-frame clones are kept and a portion is missing. The profile shows some 50,000 clones, almost 85% of them singletons. Concerning this clone: Its antigen is not identified.

The starting material was peripheral blood, obtained from a patient treated with radiotherapy plus ipilimumab. This receptor was identified in a human donor with non-small cell lung cancer whose response to radiotherapy plus ipilimumab could not be evaluated. The rearrangement joins TRBV5-6 to TRBJ1-1; 9 bases are shared with TRBD1. The CDR3 region is CASSLDRGRFEAFF. The CDR3 DNA reads as TGTGCCAGCAGCTTGGACAGGGGGCGTTTTGAAGCTTTCTTT.